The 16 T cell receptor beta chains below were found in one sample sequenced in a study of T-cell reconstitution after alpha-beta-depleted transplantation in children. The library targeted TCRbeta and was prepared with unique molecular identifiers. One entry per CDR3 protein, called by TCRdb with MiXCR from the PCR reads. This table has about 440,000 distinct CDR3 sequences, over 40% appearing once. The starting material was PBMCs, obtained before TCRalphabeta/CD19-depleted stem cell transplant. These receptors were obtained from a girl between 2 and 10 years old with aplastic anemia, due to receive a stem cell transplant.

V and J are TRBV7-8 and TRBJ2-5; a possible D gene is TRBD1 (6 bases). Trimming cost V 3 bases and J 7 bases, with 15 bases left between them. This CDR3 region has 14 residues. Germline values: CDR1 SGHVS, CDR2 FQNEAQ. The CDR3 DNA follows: TGTGCCAGCAGCTTCAACAGGGTTTGGGTGACCCAGTACTTC. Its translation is CASSFNRVWVTQYF.

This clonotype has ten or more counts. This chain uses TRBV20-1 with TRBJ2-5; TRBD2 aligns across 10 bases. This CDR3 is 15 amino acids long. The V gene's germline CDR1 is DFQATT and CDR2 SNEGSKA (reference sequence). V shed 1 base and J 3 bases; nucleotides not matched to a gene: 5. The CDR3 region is CSARAPSGRKETQYF. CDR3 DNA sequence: TGCAGTGCTAGAGCCCCTAGCGGGAGAAAAGAGACCCAGTACTTC.

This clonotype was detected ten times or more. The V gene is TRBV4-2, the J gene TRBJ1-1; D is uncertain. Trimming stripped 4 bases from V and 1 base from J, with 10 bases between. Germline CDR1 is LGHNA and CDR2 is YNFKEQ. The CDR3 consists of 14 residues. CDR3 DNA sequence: TGTGCCAGCAGCCTCAACGGGAGGAACACTGAAGCTTTCTTT. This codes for CASSLNGRNTEAFF.

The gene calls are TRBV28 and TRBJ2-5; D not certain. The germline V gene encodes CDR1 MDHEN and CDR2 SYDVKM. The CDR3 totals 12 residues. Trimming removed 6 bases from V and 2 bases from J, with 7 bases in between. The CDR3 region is CASREAQETQYF. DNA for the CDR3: TGTGCCAGCAGGGAAGCGCAAGAGACCCAGTACTTC.

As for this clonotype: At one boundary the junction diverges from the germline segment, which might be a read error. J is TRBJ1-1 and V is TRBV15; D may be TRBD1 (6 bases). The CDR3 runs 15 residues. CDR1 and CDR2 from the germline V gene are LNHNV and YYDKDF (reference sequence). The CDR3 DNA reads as TGTGCCACCAGCATACAATTGAGTTGGGACACTGAAGCGTTCTTT. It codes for CATSIQLSWDTEAFF.

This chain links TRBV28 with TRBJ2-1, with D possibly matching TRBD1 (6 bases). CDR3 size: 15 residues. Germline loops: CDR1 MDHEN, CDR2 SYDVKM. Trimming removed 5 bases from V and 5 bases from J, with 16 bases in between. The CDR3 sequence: CASSVNRVPHNEQFF. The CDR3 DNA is TGTGCCAGCAGTGTCAACAGGGTCCCCCACAATGAGCAGTTCTTC.

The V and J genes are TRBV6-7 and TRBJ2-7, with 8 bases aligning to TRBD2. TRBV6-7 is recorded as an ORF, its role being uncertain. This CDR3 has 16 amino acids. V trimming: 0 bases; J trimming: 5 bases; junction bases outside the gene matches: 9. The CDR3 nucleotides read TGTGCCAGCAGTTACTCGAGGCGGGAGGAAAAGGACGAGCAGTACTTC. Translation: CASSYSRREEKDEQYF.

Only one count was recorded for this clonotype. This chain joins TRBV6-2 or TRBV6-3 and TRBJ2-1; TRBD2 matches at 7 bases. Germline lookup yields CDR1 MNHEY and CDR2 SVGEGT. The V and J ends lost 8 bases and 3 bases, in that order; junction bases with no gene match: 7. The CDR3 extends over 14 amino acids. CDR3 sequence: CASRKRDHYNEQFF. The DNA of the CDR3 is TGTGCCAGCCGAAAGCGGGACCACTACAATGAGCAGTTCTTC.

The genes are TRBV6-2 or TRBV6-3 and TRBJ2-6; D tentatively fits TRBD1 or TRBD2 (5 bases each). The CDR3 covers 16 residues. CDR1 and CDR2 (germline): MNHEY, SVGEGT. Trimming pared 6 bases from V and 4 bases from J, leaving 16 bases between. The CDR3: CASSPIEGSGANVLTF. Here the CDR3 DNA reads TGTGCCAGCAGCCCCATAGAGGGGTCCGGGGCCAACGTCCTGACTTTC.

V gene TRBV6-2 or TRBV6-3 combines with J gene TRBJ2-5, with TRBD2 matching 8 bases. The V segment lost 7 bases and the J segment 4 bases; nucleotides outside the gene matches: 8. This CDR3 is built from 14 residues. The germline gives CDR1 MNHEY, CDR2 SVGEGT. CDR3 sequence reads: CASKPGLVGETQYF. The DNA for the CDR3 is TGTGCCAGCAAACCGGGACTAGTCGGAGAGACCCAGTACTTC.

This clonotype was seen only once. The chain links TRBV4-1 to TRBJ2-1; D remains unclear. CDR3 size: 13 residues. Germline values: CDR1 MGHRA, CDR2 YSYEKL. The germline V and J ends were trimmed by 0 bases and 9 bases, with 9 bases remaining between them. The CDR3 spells CASSQDTATEQFF. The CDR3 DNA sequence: TGCGCCAGCAGCCAAGATACAGCGACTGAGCAGTTCTTC.

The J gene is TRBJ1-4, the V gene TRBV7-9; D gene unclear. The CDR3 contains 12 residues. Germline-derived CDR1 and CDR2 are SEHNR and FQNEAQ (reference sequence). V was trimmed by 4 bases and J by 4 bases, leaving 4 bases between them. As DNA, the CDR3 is TGTGCCAGCAGCTACTTTAATGAAAAACTGTTTTTT. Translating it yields CASSYFNEKLFF.

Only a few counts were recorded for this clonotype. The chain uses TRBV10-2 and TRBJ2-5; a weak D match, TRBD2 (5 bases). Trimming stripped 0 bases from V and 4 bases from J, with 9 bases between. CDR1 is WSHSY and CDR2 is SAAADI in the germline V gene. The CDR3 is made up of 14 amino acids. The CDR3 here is CASSESSGPETQYF. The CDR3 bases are TGCGCCAGCAGTGAGTCGAGCGGTCCAGAGACCCAGTACTTC.

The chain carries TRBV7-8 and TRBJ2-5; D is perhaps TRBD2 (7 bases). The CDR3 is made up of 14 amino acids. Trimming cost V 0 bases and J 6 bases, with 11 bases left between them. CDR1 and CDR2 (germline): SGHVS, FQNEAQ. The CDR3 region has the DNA TGTGCCAGCAGCTTAGCGGGGGGGCCAAAGACCCAGTACTTC. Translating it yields CASSLAGGPKTQYF.

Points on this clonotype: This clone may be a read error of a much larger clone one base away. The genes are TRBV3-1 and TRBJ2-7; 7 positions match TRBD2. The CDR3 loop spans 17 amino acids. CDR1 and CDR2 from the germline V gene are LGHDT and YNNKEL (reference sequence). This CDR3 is CACSQDPREWLSYEQYF. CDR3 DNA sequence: TGTGCCTGCAGCCAAGATCCGCGGGAGTGGTTAAGCTACGAGCAGTACTTC.

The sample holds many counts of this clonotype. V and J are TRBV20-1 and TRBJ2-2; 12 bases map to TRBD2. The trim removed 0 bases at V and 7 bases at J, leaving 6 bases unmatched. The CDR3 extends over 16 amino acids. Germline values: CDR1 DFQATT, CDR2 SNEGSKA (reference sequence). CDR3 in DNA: TGCAGTGCTAGAGATTTGACTAGCGGGAGCGTCGGGGAGCTGTTTTTT. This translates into CSARDLTSGSVGELFF.